These 9 T cell receptor beta chains share one sample of origin, sequenced in a study of identical twins. TCRdb itself ran the 5' RACE reads through MiXCR, one entry per CDR3 protein. Seen here are approximately 890,000 distinct CDR3 sequences, approximately 13% observed once, and the top ten hold about 1.5%. Another study also made use of these data, one on yellow fever vaccine responses in identical twins.

The sequenced sample was PBMCs. The source is a woman aged 18-29 years in good health.

The rearrangement uses TRBV3-1 and TRBJ2-5, with D perhaps being TRBD1 or TRBD2 (5 bases each). The germline V and J ends were trimmed by 5 bases and 2 bases, with 15 bases remaining between them. In germline, CDR1 is LGHDT, CDR2 YNNKEL (reference sequence). CDR3 size: 15 residues. CDR3 amino acids: CASSSPGHPQETQYF. Here the CDR3 DNA reads TGTGCCAGCAGCTCTCCGGGGCACCCGCAAGAGACCCAGTACTTC.

V and J are TRBV7-9 and TRBJ2-1, with D possibly matching TRBD2 (6 bases). V lost 5 bases and J lost 15, with 17 bases in between. The CDR3 consists of 12 residues. The germline CDR1 and CDR2 sequences are SEHNR and FQNEAQ (reference sequence). CDR3 amino acids: CASSAGSGVSFF. DNA of the CDR3: TGTGCCAGCAGCGCCGGGTCGGGGGTATCGTTCTTC.

V and J are TRBV3-1 and TRBJ1-1; 9 nucleotides line up with TRBD1. J was trimmed by 11 bases and V by 3 bases; bases with no gene match: 7. Germline V lookup: CDR1 LGHDT, CDR2 YNNKEL (reference sequence). There are 13 residues in the CDR3. CDR3 amino acids: CASSQRTGEFAFF. DNA of the CDR3: TGTGCCAGCAGCCAGCGGACAGGGGAATTCGCTTTCTTT. Full variable domain (outside the CDR3, taken from reference TRBV3-1 and TRBJ1-1): DTAVSQTPKYLVTQMGNDKSIKCEQNLGHDTMYWYKQDSKKFLKIMFSYNNKELIINETVPNRFSPKSPDKAHLNLHINSLELGDSAVYFCASSQRTGEFAFFGQGTRLTVV.

Comment on this clonotype: A read error is possible here, since a much larger clone lies one base away. This chain connects TRBV10-3 to TRBJ1-1; the match to TRBD1 covers 9 bases. V lost 6 bases, J lost 5 bases, and 10 bases stayed unmatched. The CDR3 is 15 amino acids. The germline V gene has CDR1 ENHRY and CDR2 SYGVKD. CDR3 amino acids: CAIRDLTGGMTEAFF. The DNA of the CDR3 is TGTGCCATCAGGGACCTGACAGGGGGTATGACTGAAGCTTTCTTT.

Only a few counts were recorded for this clonotype. The V gene is TRBV20-1, the J gene TRBJ2-5; D gene uncertain. The CDR3 has 11 amino acids. CDR1 is DFQATT and CDR2 is SNEGSKA in the germline V gene (reference sequence). CDR3 coding DNA: TGCAGAGTGGAAGTAGGGGAGACCCAGTACTTC. The encoded protein is CRVEVGETQYF.

This rearrangement joins TRBV5-4 to TRBJ2-1; 7 nucleotides align to TRBD2. The CDR3 consists of 14 residues. Germline V CDR1 and CDR2: SGHNT, YYREEE (reference sequence). V was clipped by 4 bases and J by 4 bases; unmatched bases: 5. In DNA form, the CDR3 reads TGTGCCAGCAGCGAGGCGGGAGTTTACAATGAGCAGTTCTTC. Amino acids: CASSEAGVYNEQFF.

The sample holds many counts of this clonotype. The chain couples TRBV3-1 to TRBJ2-3; D possibly corresponds to TRBD1 (5 bases). CDR3 size: 13 residues. With 6 bases removed from V and 6 bases from J, the gap between germline ends came to 13 bases. Germline V gene sequence: CDR1 LGHDT, CDR2 YNNKEL (reference sequence). The CDR3 sequence: CASSLQTVDTQYF. CDR3 bases: TGTGCCAGCAGTCTTCAGACAGTTGATACGCAGTATTTT.

This clonotype showed up just a few times. The chain uses TRBV20-1 and TRBJ1-1; perhaps TRBD1 as D (5 bases). The V gene's germline CDR1 is DFQATT and CDR2 SNEGSKA (reference sequence). There are 8 residues in the CDR3. The V end was cut by 8 bases, the J end by 10 bases, with 8 bases between. This CDR3 is CSSGGAFF. CDR3 nucleotide sequence: TGCAGTTCGGGGGGAGCTTTCTTT.

This clonotype appeared many times. The chain uses TRBV5-5 and TRBJ1-5; D unclear. V was trimmed by 5 bases and J by 2 bases, leaving 14 bases between them. Germline values: CDR1 SGHKS, CDR2 YYEKEE (reference sequence). This CDR3 contains 15 residues. The CDR3 protein is CASRSSPRGNQPQHF. Written as DNA, the CDR3 is TGTGCCAGCAGATCTAGCCCTCGGGGCAATCAGCCCCAGCATTTT.